The 17 T cell receptor beta chains in this list originate from one sample, sequenced in a study of siplizumab effects on memory and regulatory T cells. A 37°C coculture lasting six to seven days was applied to the mixed lymphocyte reaction cells. Sequenced by immunoSEQ multiplex PCR; TCRdb stores in-frame clones only, minus some. The table has just under 20,000 clones, roughly 40% seen once; the top ten hold about 5.7%. No antigen is known for these receptors. Input material: CFSE-low (dividing) CD4+ T cells sorted from an allogeneic mixed lymphocyte reaction. These receptors were collected from a human donor in good health; the cells came from an allogeneic mixed lymphocyte reaction. Some clones in this sample may be carry-over from other donors' samples.

This clone rates as medium-sized. The chain is built from TRBV29-1 and TRBJ1-3; D not certain. Deletions cut 2 bases from V and 7 bases from J, with 9 bases between. CDR3 length: 12 residues. Germline CDR1 SQVTM, CDR2 ANQGSEA. CDR3 loop: CSVELVPNTIYF. The CDR3 DNA is TGCAGCGTTGAACTCGTCCCGAACACCATATATTTT.

J is TRBJ1-1 and V is TRBV6-1, with D unresolved. Between the trimmed V and J ends, which lost 8 bases and 4 bases, there was a span of 11 bases. This CDR3 has 12 amino acids. Germline V CDR1 and CDR2: MNHNS, SASEGT. CDR3 residues: CASDADSTEAFF. The CDR3 nucleotides read TGTGCCAGCGATGCGGATAGCACTGAAGCTTTCTTT.

This clone was seen only a few times. This sequence joins TRBV19 and TRBJ1-1, with D uncertain. The CDR3 is 17 residues long. Germline-derived CDR1 and CDR2 are LNHDA and SQIVND (reference sequence). Trimming took 3 bases from V and 0 from J, leaving 17 bases between them. The CDR3: CASSITWVWGLNTEAFF. The CDR3 DNA reads as TGTGCCAGTAGTATTACGTGGGTGTGGGGTTTGAACACTGAAGCTTTCTTT.

A few counts support this clone. Different DNA sequences within this sample yield the same CDR3. The V gene is TRBV6-6, the J gene TRBJ2-7, with 9 bases that match TRBD1. Germline V CDR1 and CDR2: MNHNY, SVGAGI (reference sequence). V shed 6 bases, J shed 2 bases, and the junction held 2 bases outside the gene matches. The CDR3 totals 13 residues. In DNA, the CDR3 is TGTGCCAGCAGGGACAGGGGTCCCTACGAGCAGTACTTC. Protein product: CASRDRGPYEQYF.

The chain combines TRBV5-1 with TRBJ1-1; D may be TRBD1 (6 bases). Trimming took 4 bases from V and 1 from J, leaving 14 bases between them. Germline V gene lookup returns CDR1 SGHRS and CDR2 YFSETQ. This CDR3 is built from 15 residues. CDR3 amino acids: CASSLRGQANTEAFF. DNA of the CDR3: TGCGCCAGCAGCCTTAGGGGACAAGCGAACACTGAAGCTTTCTTT.

This clone came up a few times. The chain has TRBV29-1 and TRBJ2-1, with D uncertain. In germline, CDR1 is SQVTM, CDR2 ANQGSEA. The CDR3 consists of 15 residues. Deletions cut 5 bases from V and 5 bases from J, with 19 bases between. CDR3 sequence (DNA): TGCAGCGTTAACCCGGCCAGCCTCCCCAACAATGAGCAGTTCTTC. This encodes CSVNPASLPNNEQFF.

This clone has a handful of counts. J is TRBJ2-7 and V is TRBV11-3; D may match TRBD1 or TRBD2 (7 bases each). Trimming removed 4 bases at V and 6 bases at J, with 13 bases between. Looked up from germline, CDR1 is SGHNT and CDR2 is YENEEA. The length of the CDR3 is 13 residues. In DNA, the CDR3 is TGTGCCAGCAGCTCAATCAGGGGGGGCGAGCAGTACTTC. Amino acid sequence: CASSSIRGGEQYF.

This chain links TRBV7-9 with TRBJ2-3; tentatively, D is TRBD2 (6 bases). Trimming left V 2 bases short and J 5 bases short, with 17 bases between. This CDR3 is built from 16 residues. Germline CDR1 is SEHNR and CDR2 is FQNEAQ (reference sequence). The CDR3 DNA follows: TGTGCCAGCAGCTTACGGAGGGACCAAGGGCTAGATACGCAGTATTTT. Translation gives CASSLRRDQGLDTQYF.

The J gene is TRBJ2-2, the V gene TRBV5-6, with D uncertain. The CDR3 length is 15 residues. CDR1 and CDR2 from the germline V gene are SGHDT and YYEEEE. Trimming removed 2 bases at V and 0 bases at J, with 8 bases between. The CDR3 loop reads CASSLYSANTGELFF. In DNA, the CDR3 is TGTGCCAGCAGCTTATACAGCGCGAACACCGGGGAGCTGTTTTTT.

CDR3 nucleotide sequence: TGTGCCAGCAGCTTTGGGGAACAAGAGACCCAGTACTTC. It yields the protein CASSFGEQETQYF. This chain links TRBV7-9 with TRBJ2-5; the D is unclear. From germline, CDR1 is SEHNR and CDR2 FQNEAQ (reference sequence). With 3 bases removed from V and 2 bases from J, the gap between germline ends came to 7 bases. The CDR3 is 13 residues long.

Only one count was recorded for this clone. The V call is TRBV7-2, the J call TRBJ2-3; D is perhaps TRBD2 (7 bases). Germline CDR1 is SGHTA and CDR2 is FQGNSA. Deletions cut 3 bases from V and 0 bases from J, with 10 bases between. The CDR3 has 15 amino acids. The CDR3 DNA reads TGTGCCAGCAGCTTGGCGGGGGCCAGCACAGATACGCAGTATTTT. Amino acid sequence: CASSLAGASTDTQYF.

In its sample, this clone was seen a few times. V is TRBV5-1 and J is TRBJ1-2; 7 bases fit TRBD1. Per the germline V gene, CDR1 is SGHRS and CDR2 is YFSETQ. J was trimmed by 8 bases and V by 4 bases; bases with no gene match: 5. The CDR3 is made up of 12 amino acids. CDR3 sequence reads: CASSPDRRGYTF. The DNA of the CDR3 is TGCGCCAGCAGCCCGGACAGGAGGGGCTACACCTTC.

The chain has TRBV29-1 and TRBJ1-2; 10 bases match TRBD1. The germline V gene encodes CDR1 SQVTM and CDR2 ANQGSEA. With 4 bases clipped from V and 4 bases from J, the junction kept 3 bases outside the gene matches. The CDR3 contains 13 residues. CDR3 nucleotide sequence: TGCAGCGTTGGGACAGGGGGGGTCTATGGCTACACCTTC. Amino acids: CSVGTGGVYGYTF.

The sample holds one count of this clone. The V call is TRBV5-1, the J call TRBJ2-6, with 7 bases fitting TRBD1. Germline V gene lookup returns CDR1 SGHRS and CDR2 YFSETQ. The CDR3 has 17 residues. Trimming cost V 2 bases and J 0 bases; bases outside gene matches: 5. The CDR3 protein is CASSFQTGPSGANVLTF. CDR3 nucleotides: TGCGCCAGCAGCTTTCAGACAGGGCCCTCTGGGGCCAACGTCCTGACTTTC.

This clone is medium-sized by share. This chain connects TRBV14 to TRBJ2-5; TRBD2 aligns across 10 bases. Germline trimming cut 5 bases from V and 7 bases from J; bases unmatched to any gene: 10. Germline CDR1 is SGHDN and CDR2 is FVKESK. CDR3 length equals 15 residues. In DNA form, the CDR3 reads TGTGCCAGCAGCGCCTCTCTAGCGGGAGTGGGGACCCAGTACTTC. It encodes CASSASLAGVGTQYF.

Judged by abundance, this clone is medium-sized. The chain employs TRBV18 and TRBJ1-2; weak D call: TRBD1 (5 bases). Per germline, CDR1 KGHSH and CDR2 LQKENI. The CDR3 length is 15 residues. Trimming cost V 1 base and J 4 bases, with 13 bases left between them. CDR3 nucleotide sequence: TGTGCCAGCTCACCACAAGTGGAGACAGCCTATGGCTACACCTTC. This gives the protein CASSPQVETAYGYTF.

This clone occurred a few times. The V and J genes are TRBV6-5 and TRBJ1-5, with D unclear. V dropped 6 bases and J dropped 2 bases, with 5 bases sitting between them. Germline CDR1 is MNHEY and CDR2 is SVGAGI. This CDR3 has 12 amino acids. Here the CDR3 reads CASRTGNQPQHF. In nucleotides, the CDR3 is TGTGCCAGCAGAACGGGCAATCAGCCCCAGCATTTT.